This TCR beta chain was captured by sequencing in a study of cytomegalovirus exposure and HLA in healthy donors. About the study: Per a later analysis, the approximately 620 first-cohort and approximately 120 validation repertoires shared one platform. Findings and limits, study-wide: Altogether, 170 or so TCR beta chains were recorded as cytomegalovirus-associated. It was confirmed in vitro that a few of the CMV-associated chains were specific for CMV antigens. Subsequent analysis found a tendency for first-cohort TCR clusters to co-occur within the 120 or so validation repertoires.

The CDR3 is 13 residues long. V was pared by 4 bases and J by 10 bases, with 16 bases between. CDR1 MGHRA and CDR2 YSYEKL come from the germline V gene. Comment on this clone: The antigen is not known.

The assay was immunoSEQ multiplex PCR, and TCRdb's table has in-frame clones only and misses some. The sample carries roughly 330,000 clones, roughly 87% recorded once. The receptor was isolated from a woman aged 25 to 39 in good health and CMV-seropositive. Material for sequencing was PBMCs. The chain is built from TRBV4-1 and TRBJ1-1; unclear D gene. CDR3 region: CASSPQNWLSAFF. Here the CDR3 DNA reads TGCGCCAGCAGCCCACAAAATTGGCTATCAGCTTTCTTT.